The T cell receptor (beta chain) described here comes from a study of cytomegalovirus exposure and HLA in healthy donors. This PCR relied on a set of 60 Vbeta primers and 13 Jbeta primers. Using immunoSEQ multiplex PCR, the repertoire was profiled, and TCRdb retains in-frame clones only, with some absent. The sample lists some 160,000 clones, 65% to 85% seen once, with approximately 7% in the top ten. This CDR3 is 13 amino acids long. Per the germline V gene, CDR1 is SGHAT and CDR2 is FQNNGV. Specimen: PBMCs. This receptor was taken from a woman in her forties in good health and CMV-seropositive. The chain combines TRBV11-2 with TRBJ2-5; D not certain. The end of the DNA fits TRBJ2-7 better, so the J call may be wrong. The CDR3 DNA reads TGTGCCAGCAGTTCGTACCCGCTCTACGAGCAGTACTTC. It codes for CASSSYPLYEQYF.